The T cell receptor (beta chain) described here comes from a study of blood T cell repertoires in COVID-19. Study context: Sources were T cells, B-cell-depleted T cells, or PBMCs; the material itself was cDNA or gDNA.

In the original workflow: The assay estimated nucleated cells by amplifying reference gene primers. Repertoires were generated with immunoSEQ multiplex PCR, while TCRdb's copy carries only in-frame clones and drops some. V and J calls and clone size are given by that table; D and trimming were obtained from the DNA. The table includes about 200,000 clones, 80% to 90% detected once. Trimming stripped 4 bases from V and 0 bases from J, with 13 bases between. The CDR3 spans 17 residues. CDR1 and CDR2 (germline): LGHDT, YNNKEL (reference sequence). The V gene is TRBV3-1 (or the pseudogene TRBV3-2), the J gene TRBJ1-6; D possibly corresponds to TRBD1 (6 bases). The sequenced sample was peripheral blood. The receptor comes from a woman between 35 and 50 years old with active or convalescent COVID-19. CDR3 nucleotide sequence: TGTGCCAGCAGCCCACACAGGGAAAGCTCCTATAATTCACCCCTCCACTTT. Amino acids: CASSPHRESSYNSPLHF.